Listed below are T cell receptor beta chains from one sample, sequenced in a study of blood T cell repertoires in COVID-19. Profiling relied on immunoSEQ multiplex PCR, and the TCRdb table lists in-frame clones only, not all of them. The profile shows approximately 210,000 clones, around 81% of them singletons. The sequenced sample consisted of PBMCs or T cells enriched from blood (not recorded which). The receptors stem from a woman between 50 and 59 years old with acute COVID-19. Both conserved end residues are part of each CDR3. D genes are given only for firm matches. Clone size, where shown, is once, few, many, or a class for clones that have expanded.

j_call: TRBJ2-2; clone_size: NA; d_call: NA; v_call: TRBV6-5; cdr3_aa: CASTKISAGELFF; cdr3_nt: TGTGCCAGCACCAAAATAAGCGCCGGGGAGCTGTTTTTT
j_call: TRBJ2-2; clone_size: NA; d_call: NA; v_call: TRBV5-1; cdr3_aa: CASSLIGVGTNTGELFF; cdr3_nt: TGCGCCAGCAGCCTGATTGGGGTCGGGACAAACACCGGGGAGCTGTTTTTT
j_call: TRBJ1-4; clone_size: few; d_call: TRBD1; v_call: TRBV6-5; cdr3_aa: CASSYLGQEREKLFF; cdr3_nt: TGTGCCAGCAGTTACTTGGGACAGGAACGTGAAAAACTGTTTTTT
j_call: TRBJ2-4; clone_size: NA; d_call: NA; v_call: TRBV19; cdr3_aa: CASRGQFDIQYF; cdr3_nt: TGTGCCAGTAGAGGACAGTTCGACATTCAGTACTTC
j_call: TRBJ2-7; clone_size: NA; d_call: NA; v_call: TRBV6-2/TRBV6-3; cdr3_aa: CASSSQGYEQYF; cdr3_nt: TGTGCCAGCAGTTCGCAGGGGTACGAGCAGTACTTC
j_call: TRBJ1-2; clone_size: NA; d_call: TRBD1; v_call: TRBV20-1; cdr3_aa: CSASTGTGFGVYGYTF; cdr3_nt: TGCAGTGCTAGTACCGGGACAGGGTTCGGCGTCTATGGCTACACCTTC
j_call: TRBJ2-1; clone_size: once; d_call: TRBD2; v_call: TRBV10-3; cdr3_aa: CAISDIGLAGNEQFF; cdr3_nt: TGTGCCATCAGTGATATAGGACTAGCGGGGAATGAGCAGTTCTTC
j_call: TRBJ2-1; clone_size: once; d_call: TRBD1; v_call: TRBV28; cdr3_aa: CASSSPGTGWDEQFF; cdr3_nt: TGTGCCAGCAGTTCGCCCGGGACAGGGTGGGATGAGCAGTTCTTC
j_call: TRBJ2-4; clone_size: NA; d_call: TRBD2; v_call: TRBV19; cdr3_aa: CASSKGLAGGLAKNIQYF; cdr3_nt: TGTGCCAGTAGTAAGGGACTAGCGGGGGGGCTCGCCAAAAACATTCAGTACTTC
j_call: TRBJ2-7; clone_size: NA; d_call: NA; v_call: TRBV6-2/TRBV6-3; cdr3_aa: CASSYPYGGFFAEQYF; cdr3_nt: TGTGCCAGCAGTTATCCCTACGGGGGTTTCTTTGCCGAGCAGTACTTC
j_call: TRBJ2-3; clone_size: NA; d_call: NA; v_call: TRBV28; cdr3_aa: CASSLFRRPEDF; cdr3_nt: TGTGCCAGCAGTTTATTCCGAAGACCTGAGGATTTT
j_call: TRBJ2-4; clone_size: NA; d_call: NA; v_call: TRBV7-8; cdr3_aa: CASSTGTTNIQYF; cdr3_nt: TGTGCCAGCAGCACCGGGACAACAAACATTCAGTACTTC
j_call: TRBJ1-2; clone_size: few; d_call: TRBD1; v_call: TRBV2; cdr3_aa: CASSSDRLTGGAYGYTF; cdr3_nt: TGTGCCAGCAGCTCAGACAGATTGACAGGGGGGGCCTATGGCTACACCTTC
j_call: TRBJ2-2; clone_size: few; d_call: NA; v_call: TRBV5-1; cdr3_aa: CASSLPGLSTGELFF; cdr3_nt: TGCGCCAGCAGCCTACCGGGACTCAGCACCGGGGAGCTGTTTTTT
j_call: TRBJ2-1; clone_size: many; d_call: TRBD2; v_call: TRBV27; cdr3_aa: CASSPLGLAETNEQFF; cdr3_nt: TGTGCCAGCAGTCCCTTGGGACTAGCGGAGACCAATGAGCAGTTCTTC
j_call: TRBJ2-5; clone_size: NA; d_call: NA; v_call: TRBV3-1/TRBV3-2; cdr3_aa: CASSQRETQYF; cdr3_nt: TGTGCCAGCAGCCAGAGAGAGACCCAGTACTTC
j_call: TRBJ2-5; clone_size: NA; d_call: NA; v_call: TRBV18; cdr3_aa: CASSPTGGQETQYF; cdr3_nt: TGTGCCAGCTCACCAACCGGGGGCCAAGAGACCCAGTACTTC
j_call: TRBJ2-7; clone_size: once; d_call: TRBD1; v_call: TRBV5-4; cdr3_aa: CASSFQDRAYEQYF; cdr3_nt: TGTGCCAGCAGCTTCCAGGACAGGGCCTACGAGCAGTACTTC
j_call: TRBJ1-5; clone_size: NA; d_call: TRBD1; v_call: TRBV7-2; cdr3_aa: CASSRTGYNQPQHF; cdr3_nt: TGTGCCAGCAGCAGGACAGGGTACAATCAGCCCCAGCATTTT
j_call: TRBJ1-2; clone_size: NA; d_call: TRBD1; v_call: TRBV23-1; cdr3_aa: CASIRLRTGDHGYTF; cdr3_nt: TGCGCCAGCATCCGACTAAGGACAGGGGACCATGGCTACACCTTC
j_call: TRBJ2-7; clone_size: NA; d_call: TRBD1; v_call: TRBV11-2; cdr3_aa: CASNDRQGAHEQYF; cdr3_nt: TGTGCCAGCAACGATCGACAGGGGGCCCACGAGCAGTACTTC
j_call: TRBJ2-5; clone_size: NA; d_call: TRBD1; v_call: TRBV3-1/TRBV3-2; cdr3_aa: CAASGQGGETQYF; cdr3_nt: TGTGCAGCCAGTGGACAGGGGGGGGAGACCCAGTACTTC
j_call: TRBJ1-2; clone_size: NA; d_call: TRBD1; v_call: TRBV2; cdr3_aa: CASSRQGDYGYTF; cdr3_nt: TGTGCCAGCAGTCGACAGGGTGACTATGGCTACACCTTC
j_call: TRBJ2-1; clone_size: NA; d_call: NA; v_call: TRBV6-5; cdr3_aa: CASSPKGLLYNEQFF; cdr3_nt: TGTGCCAGCAGCCCGAAGGGACTGCTCTACAATGAGCAGTTCTTC
j_call: TRBJ2-3; clone_size: NA; d_call: NA; v_call: TRBV25-1; cdr3_aa: CASSIGGPGTQYF; cdr3_nt: TGTGCCAGCAGTATAGGAGGGCCAGGTACGCAGTATTTT
j_call: TRBJ1-1; clone_size: NA; d_call: NA; v_call: TRBV30; cdr3_aa: CAWSEQGVTEAFF; cdr3_nt: TGTGCCTGGAGTGAACAGGGAGTTACTGAAGCTTTCTTT
j_call: TRBJ2-5; clone_size: NA; d_call: TRBD2; v_call: TRBV19; cdr3_aa: CASSPYSGEETQYF; cdr3_nt: TGTGCCAGTAGCCCCTACAGCGGGGAGGAGACCCAGTACTTC
j_call: TRBJ2-1; clone_size: NA; d_call: TRBD2; v_call: TRBV15; cdr3_aa: CATSRDTISGTGYNEQFF; cdr3_nt: TGTGCCACCAGCAGAGACACAATCAGCGGGACTGGATACAATGAGCAGTTCTTC
j_call: TRBJ2-3; clone_size: NA; d_call: TRBD2; v_call: TRBV11-2; cdr3_aa: CASSFTSGGADTQYF; cdr3_nt: TGTGCCAGCAGCTTCACTAGCGGGGGGGCAGATACGCAGTATTTT
j_call: TRBJ1-6; clone_size: NA; d_call: TRBD1; v_call: TRBV27; cdr3_aa: CASCYSGQLYNSPLHF; cdr3_nt: TGTGCCAGCTGCTATTCGGGACAGCTATATAATTCACCCCTCCACTTT
j_call: TRBJ2-1; clone_size: NA; d_call: TRBD2; v_call: TRBV5-8; cdr3_aa: CASSSDSGGLAGVNEQFF; cdr3_nt: TGTGCCAGCAGTTCCGACTCAGGTGGCCTAGCGGGAGTCAATGAGCAGTTCTTC
j_call: TRBJ2-2; clone_size: NA; d_call: NA; v_call: TRBV7-9; cdr3_aa: CASSFLGASTGELFF; cdr3_nt: TGTGCCAGCAGCTTCTTGGGAGCGAGCACCGGGGAGCTGTTTTTT
j_call: TRBJ2-7; clone_size: NA; d_call: TRBD1; v_call: TRBV7-9; cdr3_aa: CASSRTGLYSYEQYF; cdr3_nt: TGTGCCAGCAGCAGGACAGGGTTGTACTCCTACGAGCAGTACTTC
j_call: TRBJ2-7; clone_size: NA; d_call: TRBD1; v_call: TRBV6-2/TRBV6-3; cdr3_aa: CASSPRTGGIQSAHEQYF; cdr3_nt: TGTGCCAGCAGCCCCAGGACAGGGGGCATTCAGTCCGCCCACGAGCAGTACTTC
j_call: TRBJ1-3; clone_size: NA; d_call: NA; v_call: TRBV14; cdr3_aa: CASSQGKSPDFF; cdr3_nt: TGTGCCAGCAGCCAAGGAAAAAGTCCGGACTTTTTT
j_call: TRBJ1-5; clone_size: few; d_call: TRBD1; v_call: TRBV4-3; cdr3_aa: CASSQIQGARQPQHF; cdr3_nt: TGCGCCAGCAGCCAAATACAGGGGGCTCGTCAGCCCCAGCATTTT
j_call: TRBJ2-7; clone_size: NA; d_call: TRBD2; v_call: TRBV2; cdr3_aa: CASSPLSGGLYEQYF; cdr3_nt: TGTGCCAGCAGTCCCCTCTCGGGGGGGCTCTACGAGCAGTACTTC
j_call: TRBJ1-5; clone_size: NA; d_call: TRBD1; v_call: TRBV19; cdr3_aa: CARWDRGLSQPQHF; cdr3_nt: TGTGCCAGGTGGGACAGGGGTTTAAGTCAGCCCCAGCATTTT
j_call: TRBJ2-2; clone_size: NA; d_call: NA; v_call: TRBV3-1/TRBV3-2; cdr3_aa: CASSQGSGITRTGELFF; cdr3_nt: TGTGCCAGCAGCCAAGGTTCAGGGATCACGAGGACCGGGGAGCTGTTTTTT
j_call: TRBJ2-3; clone_size: NA; d_call: TRBD1; v_call: TRBV24-1; cdr3_aa: CATSDLGTGKEDTQYF; cdr3_nt: TGTGCCACCAGTGACCTCGGGACAGGGAAAGAAGATACGCAGTATTTT
j_call: TRBJ2-7; clone_size: NA; d_call: NA; v_call: TRBV5-5; cdr3_aa: CASSLQGSGYEQYF; cdr3_nt: TGTGCCAGCAGCTTACAGGGTTCCGGCTACGAGCAGTACTTC
j_call: TRBJ2-5; clone_size: few; d_call: TRBD1; v_call: TRBV11-3; cdr3_aa: CASSLEFDEQGAWETQYF; cdr3_nt: TGTGCCAGCAGCTTAGAATTTGACGAACAGGGGGCGTGGGAGACCCAGTACTTC
j_call: TRBJ1-1; clone_size: once; d_call: TRBD1; v_call: TRBV7-8; cdr3_aa: CASSSTGGVDTEAFF; cdr3_nt: TGTGCCAGCAGCTCGACAGGGGGCGTCGACACTGAAGCTTTCTTT
j_call: TRBJ2-7; clone_size: NA; d_call: NA; v_call: TRBV28; cdr3_aa: CASMSSHEQYF; cdr3_nt: TGTGCCAGCATGAGCTCCCACGAGCAGTACTTC
j_call: TRBJ1-5; clone_size: NA; d_call: NA; v_call: TRBV20-1; cdr3_aa: CSASGDWDQPQHF; cdr3_nt: TGCAGTGCTAGTGGGGACTGGGATCAGCCCCAGCATTTT
j_call: TRBJ1-2; clone_size: NA; d_call: TRBD1; v_call: TRBV6-2/TRBV6-3; cdr3_aa: CASSYSTGGNGYTF; cdr3_nt: TGTGCCAGCAGTTACTCGACAGGGGGCAATGGCTACACCTTC
j_call: TRBJ2-2; clone_size: NA; d_call: TRBD1; v_call: TRBV6-5; cdr3_aa: CASSLAGQGATGELFF; cdr3_nt: TGTGCCAGCAGTTTGGCAGGACAGGGAGCCACCGGGGAGCTGTTTTTT
j_call: TRBJ1-4; clone_size: NA; d_call: TRBD1; v_call: TRBV6-5; cdr3_aa: CASPRADRDNEKLFF; cdr3_nt: TGTGCCAGCCCTAGAGCCGACAGGGATAATGAAAAACTGTTTTTT
j_call: TRBJ2-7; clone_size: NA; d_call: TRBD2; v_call: TRBV14; cdr3_aa: CASSQFGYSGRGSYEQYF; cdr3_nt: TGTGCCAGCAGCCAATTTGGGTATAGCGGGAGAGGTTCCTACGAGCAGTACTTC
j_call: TRBJ2-7; clone_size: NA; d_call: NA; v_call: TRBV6-5; cdr3_aa: CASSTRDTLYEQYF; cdr3_nt: TGTGCCAGCAGTACCCGGGATACCCTCTACGAGCAGTACTTC
j_call: TRBJ2-7; clone_size: NA; d_call: TRBD2; v_call: TRBV5-4; cdr3_aa: CASGLAGFYEQYF; cdr3_nt: TGTGCCAGCGGACTAGCGGGTTTTTACGAGCAGTACTTC
j_call: TRBJ1-3; clone_size: NA; d_call: TRBD1; v_call: TRBV15; cdr3_aa: CATSRDLQGAAGNTIYF; cdr3_nt: TGTGCCACCAGCAGAGACCTGCAGGGGGCGGCTGGAAACACCATATATTTT
j_call: TRBJ1-4; clone_size: NA; d_call: TRBD1; v_call: TRBV3-1/TRBV3-2; cdr3_aa: CASSQRQGACEKLFF; cdr3_nt: TGTGCCAGCAGCCAAAGACAGGGGGCATGTGAAAAACTGTTTTTT
j_call: TRBJ1-4; clone_size: NA; d_call: NA; v_call: TRBV2; cdr3_aa: CASSEVSYNEKLFF; cdr3_nt: TGTGCCAGCAGTGAAGTCAGTTATAATGAAAAACTGTTTTTT
j_call: TRBJ1-5; clone_size: few; d_call: NA; v_call: TRBV28; cdr3_aa: CASRTPMIDQPQHF; cdr3_nt: TGTGCCAGCAGAACCCCTATGATCGATCAGCCCCAGCATTTT
j_call: TRBJ2-5; clone_size: NA; d_call: TRBD2; v_call: TRBV7-2; cdr3_aa: CASSPRVLAGGRETQYF; cdr3_nt: TGTGCCAGCAGCCCTAGGGTACTAGCGGGGGGGCGAGAGACCCAGTACTTC
j_call: TRBJ1-2; clone_size: few; d_call: NA; v_call: TRBV16; cdr3_aa: CASSRTANYGYTF; cdr3_nt: TGTGCCAGCAGCCGGACAGCTAACTATGGCTACACCTTC
j_call: TRBJ2-3; clone_size: NA; d_call: TRBD1; v_call: TRBV10-3; cdr3_aa: CAISQGARGTDTQYF; cdr3_nt: TGTGCCATATCTCAGGGGGCGCGGGGCACAGATACGCAGTATTTT
j_call: TRBJ1-6; clone_size: NA; d_call: NA; v_call: TRBV5-1; cdr3_aa: CASSGQTANSPLHF; cdr3_nt: TGCGCCAGCAGCGGTCAGACAGCGAATTCACCCCTCCACTTT